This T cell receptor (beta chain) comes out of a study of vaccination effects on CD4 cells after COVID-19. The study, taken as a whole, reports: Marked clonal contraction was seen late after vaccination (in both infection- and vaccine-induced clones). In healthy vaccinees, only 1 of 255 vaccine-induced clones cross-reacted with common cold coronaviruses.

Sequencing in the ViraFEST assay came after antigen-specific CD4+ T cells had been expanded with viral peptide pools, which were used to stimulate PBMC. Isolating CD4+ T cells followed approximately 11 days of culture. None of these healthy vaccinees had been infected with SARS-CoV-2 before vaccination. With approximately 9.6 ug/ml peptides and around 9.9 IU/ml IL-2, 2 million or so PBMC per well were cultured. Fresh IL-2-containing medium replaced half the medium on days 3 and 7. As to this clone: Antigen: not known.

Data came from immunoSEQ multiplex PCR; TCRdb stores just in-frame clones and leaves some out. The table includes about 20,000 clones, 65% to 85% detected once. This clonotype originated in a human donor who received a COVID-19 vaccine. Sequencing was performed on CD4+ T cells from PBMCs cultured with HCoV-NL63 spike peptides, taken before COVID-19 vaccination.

In DNA form, the CDR3 reads TGTGCCATCAGTCGGGAGATAAACTACGAGCAGTACTTC. Translated: CAISREINYEQYF. The rearrangement joins TRBV10-3 to TRBJ2-7, with D maybe TRBD2 (6 bases). This CDR3 spans 13 amino acids. Germline-derived CDR1 and CDR2 are ENHRY and SYGVKD. V was trimmed by 5 bases and J by 3 bases, leaving 11 bases between them.